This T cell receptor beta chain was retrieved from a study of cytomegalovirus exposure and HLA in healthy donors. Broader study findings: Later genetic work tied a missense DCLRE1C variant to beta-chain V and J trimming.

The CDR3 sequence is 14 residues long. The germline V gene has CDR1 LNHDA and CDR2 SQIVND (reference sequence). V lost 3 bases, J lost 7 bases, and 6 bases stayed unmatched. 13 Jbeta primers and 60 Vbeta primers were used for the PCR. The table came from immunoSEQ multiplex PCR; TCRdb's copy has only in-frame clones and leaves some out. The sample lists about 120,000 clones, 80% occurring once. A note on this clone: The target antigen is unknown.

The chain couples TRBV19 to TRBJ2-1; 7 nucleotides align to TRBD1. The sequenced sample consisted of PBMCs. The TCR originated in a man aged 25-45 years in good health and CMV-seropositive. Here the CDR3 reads CASSILGGPNEQFF. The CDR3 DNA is TGTGCCAGTAGTATCTTAGGGGGCCCAAATGAGCAGTTCTTC.